This paragraph reports one TCR beta chain. The specificity of this receptor is unknown. Base quality data are lacking; no much larger clone is found one base away. The record originates from a study of blood T cell repertoires in COVID-19 (dated by TCRdb to about 2020). In terms of the full investigation: The collaborator samples originated in the United States, Italy and Spain and spanned the acute and convalescent phases of COVID-19. The material from the prospective study consisted of cDNA or gDNA derived from T cells, B-cell-depleted T cells, or PBMCs. The dataset comprised deeply sampled blood TCRbeta repertoires from subjects exposed to, actively infected with, or recovered from COVID-19. The repertoires were released in a freely available public database intended as a resource for research on the immune response to SARS-CoV-2. The samples were drawn from the first 160 participants of the ongoing ImmuneRACE study and from 1,254 subjects provided by 6 global collaborators. A de-identified subject ID, COVID-19 status, age in years and sex were almost always included in the sample metadata. Where HLA class I and class II types were available, the types were taken from metadata supplied by the sample provider, not from assay-based typing.

CDR1 is given as SGHTA and CDR2 as FQGNSA, both from the germline V gene. V sheds 6 bases and J sheds 1 base, leaving 10 bases between their ends. The CDR3 goes from the cysteine to the phenylalanine over 14 residues. Only CDR3 DNA remains: 42 bases, in frame from the first base. The collaborating institutions used their own protocols to collect whole blood in K2EDTA tubes. For TCRbeta analysis, collaborator samples were shipped as frozen whole blood, as isolated PBMCs, or as DNA extracted from either sample type. The immunoSEQ Assay, a bias-controlled multiplex PCR, was used to amplify TCRbeta CDR3 regions from genomic DNA. In the paper's pipeline: The number of nucleated cells in each sample was estimated from the amplification of reference gene primers within the assay. Sequence reads were collapsed and filtered to measure the absolute abundance of every unique TCRbeta CDR3 rearrangement. Productive Simpson clonality was computed per sample as the square root of Simpson's diversity index over productive rearrangements. Here the immuneACCESS table is served through TCRdb, limited to in-frame sequences with V and J called. Missing clones are a known gap in these copies; in checked studies unresolved V genes cover under half, and the rest lacks a known reason. For V, J and clone size, that table is used; D and trimming come from the DNA. The sample data list around 250,000 clones, and 70% to 90% of these were observed just once. The ten largest clones add up to about 3% of the sample.

What the study reported, not specific to this receptor: Clinical and demographic metadata were provided uncurated, with the amount varying by source and participant.

Here the chain combines TRBV7-2 and TRBJ1-3; TRBD1 is a weak D gene call, 6 bases matching. The clonotype comes from a woman in her 30s with active or convalescent COVID-19. What was sequenced was peripheral blood. The DNA reads as follows: TGTGCCAGCAGGCCAGGGACATCTGGAAACACCATATATTTT. This sequence encodes CASRPGTSGNTIYF.